This T cell receptor (beta chain) was recorded in a study of shared clonotypes between healthy human individuals. It was into CD45RA+ naive and CD45RA-negative memory subsets that the CD4+ cells were split. The CDR3 spans 22 residues. Germline CDR1 and CDR2: MGHRA and YSYEKL. The trim removed 0 bases at V and 3 bases at J, leaving 19 bases unmatched. Tens of thousands of T cell genomes (approximately 190 ng DNA) went into each sorted-subset replicate. Original processing methods: Junction-only sequences without quality scores came from ImmunoSEQ, so filtering differed. Here immunoSEQ multiplex PCR was the method, and the copy in TCRdb shows in-frame clones only, minus some. That table furnishes V, J and clone size, whereas the DNA furnished D and trimming. The table has roughly 2.2 million clones, less than 95% seen once.

What was sequenced was naive CD4+ T cells from PBMCs. The subset: CD45RA+ positively selected. The gene calls are TRBV4-1 and TRBJ2-3; 12 bases map to TRBD2. This TCR was recovered from a man aged 18 to 29 in good health. Some clones in this sample may be carry-over from other donors' samples. CDR3 in DNA: TGCGCCAGCAGCCAAGATCTATGGCGCCGGGCTAGCGGGAGGGTAGGGACAGATACGCAGTATTTT. Protein sequence: CASSQDLWRRASGRVGTDTQYF.